The 31 T cell receptor beta chains given below trace back to one sample, sequenced in a study of post-analysis software for immune sequencing data. Points from the study as a whole: Roughly five TRBV segments appeared more often in patients than in controls, and TRBV5-6, TRBV5-1 and TRBV20-1 were among these.

These receptors are not linked to any known antigen. Presence of unique molecular identifiers characterized the TCR beta cDNA libraries. One entry per CDR3 protein, called by TCRdb with MiXCR from the PCR reads. Of around 180,000 distinct CDR3 sequences detected, roughly 30% appear once; the ten largest clones hold approximately 1.4%. The specimen sequenced was blood. The receptors derive from a girl aged 10-17 years with multiple sclerosis.

The genes are TRBV5-1 and TRBJ1-1; D might be TRBD1 (5 bases). CDR3 size: 14 residues. CDR1 and CDR2 (germline): SGHRS, YFSETQ. The V end was cut by 5 bases, the J end by 1 base, with 12 bases between. Here the CDR3 reads CASRPGGPNTEAFF. The CDR3 DNA follows: TGCGCCAGCAGGCCTGGGGGACCGAACACTGAAGCTTTCTTT.

This clonotype was seen ten or more times. The V call is TRBV4-1, the J call TRBJ2-2; the D gene is possibly TRBD1 (5 bases). V was trimmed by 4 bases and J by 6 bases, leaving 6 bases between them. Germline CDR1 reads MGHRA; CDR2 reads YSYEKL. This CDR3 region has 12 residues. The CDR3 sequence is CASSRRAGELFF. The DNA for the CDR3 is TGCGCCAGCAGCCGCAGGGCCGGGGAGCTGTTTTTT.

The chain recombines TRBV2 with TRBJ2-1, with 9 bases lining up with TRBD1. CDR1 is SNHLY and CDR2 is FYNNEI in the germline V gene. The CDR3 is 19 residues long. Trimming removed 7 bases from V and 1 base from J; junction bases left unmatched: 17. CDR3 nucleotide sequence: TGTGCCAGCATTGGGTGGACAGGGGCCGGGCGGGCGTCCTACAATGAGCAGTTCTTC. This translates into CASIGWTGAGRASYNEQFF.

About this clonotype: This may be a read error, as it is one base from a much larger clone. The V call is TRBV9, the J call TRBJ2-1, with 8 bases matching TRBD2. Germline V gives CDR1 SGDLS, CDR2 YYNGEE. The CDR3 has 17 amino acids. In DNA, the CDR3 is TGTGCCAGCAGCCCGTATTCAGCGGGAGTTTCTCGCAATAAGCAGTTCTTC. Its protein is CASSPYSAGVSRNKQFF.

This clonotype occurred a few times. The V gene is TRBV6-6, the J gene TRBJ2-2; no firm D call. The CDR3 spans 13 residues. Trimming removed 6 bases at V and 8 bases at J, with 13 bases between. Germline lookup yields CDR1 MNHNY and CDR2 SVGAGI (reference sequence). CDR3 amino acids: CASSELESGELFF. CDR3 DNA: TGTGCCAGCAGCGAGCTGGAGTCAGGGGAGCTGTTTTTT.

The sample holds many counts of this clonotype. This rearrangement joins TRBV4-1 to TRBJ2-7; either TRBD1 or TRBD2 may supply D (6 bases each). The length of the CDR3 is 15 residues. Germline-derived CDR1 and CDR2 are MGHRA and YSYEKL. V lost 4 bases and J lost 2, with 15 bases in between. CDR3 DNA sequence: TGCGCCAGCAGCCTTTATAGGGGGACTCCCTACGAGCAGTACTTC. Its protein product is CASSLYRGTPYEQYF.

The V call is TRBV20-1, the J call TRBJ2-4; the D gene could be TRBD1 or TRBD2 (5 bases each). The J call is in doubt because the DNA end fits TRBJ2-7 better. Germline assignment: CDR1 DFQATT and CDR2 SNEGSKA (reference sequence). The CDR3 consists of 12 residues. The CDR3 sequence: CSALWQGREQYF. The DNA of the CDR3 is TGCAGTGCCCTTTGGCAGGGACGCGAGCAGTACTTC.

This clonotype was counted many times. The V gene is TRBV27, the J gene TRBJ2-5, with D uncertain. Germline values: CDR1 MNHEY, CDR2 SMNVEV (reference sequence). Trimming left V 6 bases short and J 7 bases short, with 18 bases between. The CDR3 consists of 14 residues. The CDR3 DNA sequence: TGTGCCAGCAGGCCCATCGACCCCGTGGGGACCCAGTACTTC. The encoded protein is CASRPIDPVGTQYF.

This clonotype occurred many times. The chain carries TRBV7-9 and TRBJ2-1; TRBD2 matches at 10 bases. Germline V CDR1 and CDR2: SEHNR, FQNEAQ (reference sequence). The CDR3 extends over 16 amino acids. V shed 5 bases, J shed 5 bases, and the junction held 9 bases outside the gene matches. CDR3: CASSRAGTSAHNEQFF. CDR3 DNA: TGTGCCAGCAGCCGGGCCGGGACTAGCGCACACAATGAGCAGTTCTTC.

The CDR3 region is CASSIAGQGFSYEQYF. CDR3 sequence (DNA): TGTGCCAGTAGTATAGCTGGACAGGGCTTCTCCTACGAGCAGTACTTC. The chain has TRBV19 and TRBJ2-7; 8 positions agree with TRBD1. The CDR3 runs 16 residues. Per the germline V gene, CDR1 is LNHDA and CDR2 is SQIVND (reference sequence). V was pared by 1 base and J by 0 bases, with 5 bases of the junction left unmatched.

The V and J genes are TRBV5-1 and TRBJ1-2; D is perhaps TRBD1 (5 bases). The germline CDR1 and CDR2 sequences are SGHRS and YFSETQ. The germline V and J ends were trimmed by 4 bases and 6 bases, with 19 bases remaining between them. The CDR3 has 15 amino acids. The CDR3 region is CASSLAGGVGNGYTF. The CDR3 bases are TGCGCCAGCAGCCTGGCGGGGGGAGTGGGCAATGGCTACACCTTC. Based on the CDR3 plus reference TRBV5-1 and TRBJ1-2, the full variable domain is KAGVTQTPRYLIKTRGQQVTLSCSPISGHRSVSWYQQTPGQGLQFLFEYFSETQRNKGNFPGRFSGRQFSNSRSEMNVSTLELGDSALYLCASSLAGGVGNGYTFGSGTRLTVV.

This clonotype was seen more than once but under ten times. A junction boundary mismatches the germline segment, possibly from a read error. The J gene is TRBJ1-4, the V gene TRBV20-1; D gene ambiguous. This CDR3 contains 11 residues. Germline V lookup: CDR1 DFQATT, CDR2 SNEGSKA (reference sequence). The CDR3 spells CGAIYGEKLFF. DNA for the CDR3: TGCGGTGCTATATATGGTGAAAAACTGTTTTTT.

A single count supports this clonotype. The J gene is TRBJ2-2, the V gene TRBV24-1; TRBD1 is a possible D gene (6 bases). Germline CDR1 KGHDR, CDR2 SFDVKD. The CDR3 length is 14 residues. V was pared by 4 bases and J by 9 bases, with 14 bases between. This chain's CDR3 is CATSDRNGGRELFF. In DNA form, the CDR3 reads TGTGCCACCAGTGACCGGAATGGGGGCCGGGAGCTGTTTTTT.

This clonotype was seen a few times. J is TRBJ2-7 and V is TRBV12-3 or TRBV12-4, with TRBD2 matching 12 bases. The CDR3 runs 14 residues. The junction had 5 bases not matched to a gene; V was cut back by 6 bases and J by 5 bases. The CDR3 region is CASRRLAGEDEQYF. For the CDR3, the DNA is TGTGCCAGCAGGCGACTAGCGGGAGAGGACGAGCAGTACTTC.

This clonotype was counted a few times. A much larger clone lies one base from this, so it may be a read error. The chain is built from TRBV30 and TRBJ2-7, with D perhaps TRBD1 (6 bases). CDR3 length equals 14 residues. V was pared by 5 bases and J by 4 bases, with 18 bases between. Germline CDR1 is GTSNPN and CDR2 is SVGIG (reference sequence). The CDR3 reads CAWGIGQNLYEQYF. The CDR3 DNA follows: TGTGCCTGGGGGATCGGACAGAACCTTTACGAGCAGTACTTC. The entire variable domain, with the rest obtained from reference TRBV30 and TRBJ2-7, is as follows: SQTIHQWPATLVQPVGSPLSLECTVEGTSNPNLYWYRQAAGRGLQLLFYSVGIGQISSEVPQNLSASRPQDRQFILSSKKLLLSDSGFYLCAWGIGQNLYEQYFGPGTRLTVT.

Comment on this clonotype: A much bigger clone sits one base away, suggesting this may be a read error. This chain links TRBV4-1 with TRBJ2-7; TRBD2 is a possible D gene (5 bases). V dropped 1 base and J dropped 5 bases, with 12 bases sitting between them. Germline assignment: CDR1 MGHRA and CDR2 YSYEKL. The CDR3 loop spans 14 amino acids. This chain's CDR3 is CASSQGSRRNEQYF. DNA of the CDR3: TGCGCCAGCAGCCAAGGTAGCAGGAGGAACGAGCAGTACTTC.

The chain has TRBV2 and TRBJ1-5; tentative D call: TRBD1 (5 bases). With 3 bases removed from V and 1 base from J, the gap between germline ends came to 7 bases. This CDR3 has 14 amino acids. Germline assignment: CDR1 SNHLY and CDR2 FYNNEI. Here the CDR3 DNA reads TGTGCCAGCAGTGAGGAGGGGAGCAATCAGCCCCAGCATTTT. Its protein product is CASSEEGSNQPQHF.

The rearrangement links TRBV27 to TRBJ1-1, with D perhaps TRBD1 (6 bases). CDR3 length: 15 amino acids. Germline CDR1 MNHEY, CDR2 SMNVEV (reference sequence). V lost 5 bases and J lost 4, with 17 bases in between. In DNA form, the CDR3 reads TGTGCCAGCAGTACTAGACAGGCCTCGATCACTGAAGCTTTCTTT. As protein: CASSTRQASITEAFF.

A remark on this clonotype: A much larger clonotype is one base distant, so this may be a read error. The chain joins TRBV6-6 to TRBJ2-7, with a weak D call TRBD2 (7 bases). Deletions cut 4 bases from V and 2 bases from J, with 12 bases between. The germline V gene has CDR1 MNHNY and CDR2 SVGAGI (reference sequence). The CDR3 totals 14 residues. CDR3 loop: CASSLGGPPYEQYF. In DNA, the CDR3 is TGTGCCAGCAGTTTGGGGGGGCCCCCCTACGAGCAGTACTTC.

The J gene is TRBJ1-2, the V gene TRBV20-1; the match to TRBD1 covers 11 bases. Germline V gene sequence: CDR1 DFQATT, CDR2 SNEGSKA (reference sequence). Losses at the gene ends were 5 bases for V and 4 bases for J; bases not matched to a gene: 12. The CDR3 runs to 16 residues. The CDR3 DNA reads TGCAGTGCTCGGGAGGACAGGGGGCTTCCTAGCTATGGCTACACCTTC. Its protein is CSAREDRGLPSYGYTF.

The V and J genes are TRBV29-1 and TRBJ1-2; tentatively, D is TRBD1 (5 bases). This CDR3 contains 12 residues. Trimming took off 5 bases at V and 6 bases at J, with 13 bases between the two ends. The germline V gene encodes CDR1 SQVTM and CDR2 ANQGSEA. CDR3 in amino acids: CSVWGGEDGYTF. The DNA for the CDR3 is TGCAGCGTTTGGGGAGGGGAGGATGGCTACACCTTC.

This clonotype was recorded a few times. The rearrangement joins TRBV20-1 to TRBJ2-5; the D gene is possibly TRBD1 (6 bases). Judging by the DNA end, TRBJ2-7 fits better; the J call may be wrong. Per germline, CDR1 DFQATT and CDR2 SNEGSKA (reference sequence). CDR3 length: 12 residues. The DNA for the CDR3 is TGCAGTGCGTCAGGGGCCGACAACGAGCAGTACTTC. This sequence encodes CSASGADNEQYF.

This clonotype is a singleton in its sample. This rearrangement joins TRBV20-1 to TRBJ1-5; D gene unclear. Germline loops: CDR1 DFQATT, CDR2 SNEGSKA (reference sequence). Trimming shortened V by 4 bases and J by 4 bases, and 17 bases separated the two germline ends. The CDR3 length is 15 residues. The CDR3 DNA reads TGCAGTGCTACCCAGAGCCCCACGCTTAATCAGCCCCAGCATTTT. Protein sequence: CSATQSPTLNQPQHF.

About this clonotype: This could be a read error, since a much larger clone is one nucleotide away. This chain links TRBV10-3 with TRBJ2-7; possible D gene TRBD1, 7 bases. The V end was cut by 6 bases, the J end by 7 bases, with 22 bases between. The CDR3 has 15 amino acids. The germline gives CDR1 ENHRY, CDR2 SYGVKD. CDR3 sequence: CAIRESTGRDNEQYF. The CDR3 nucleotides are TGTGCCATCAGAGAATCGACAGGGCGGGACAATGAGCAGTACTTC.

In the case of this clonotype: A read error may account for a junction end that differs from germline. This chain uses TRBV12-3 or TRBV12-4 with TRBJ1-4; TRBD1 might be the D (5 bases). This CDR3 has 13 residues. The DNA for the CDR3 is TGTGCCGGCAGTTCAGGGTTTGGTGAAAAACTGTTTTTT. Residues: CAGSSGFGEKLFF.

The chain employs TRBV21-1 and TRBJ2-2; the table assigns TRBD2, which was not confirmed against the DNA. TRBV21-1 is reported as a pseudogene. CDR3 length equals 17 residues. CDR3 residues: CASSQWFDRGAFGELFF. DNA for the CDR3: TGTGCCAGCAGCCAATGGTTCGATCGAGGGGCCTTCGGGGAGCTGTTTTTT.

This clonotype was seen at least ten times. This rearrangement joins TRBV6-6 to TRBJ2-5; unclear D gene. The germline V gene encodes CDR1 MNHNY and CDR2 SVGAGI (reference sequence). V was cut by 3 bases and J by 5 bases, with 10 bases left in between. The CDR3 extends over 13 amino acids. The CDR3 nucleotides are TGTGCCAGCAGTTATTGGTCCGGGGAGACCCAGTACTTC. Translating it yields CASSYWSGETQYF.

This clonotype showed up many times. This chain joins TRBV4-1 and TRBJ2-7; 8 bases map to TRBD2. In germline, CDR1 is MGHRA, CDR2 YSYEKL. V dropped 2 bases and J dropped 0; count of bases not matched to a gene: 3. CDR3 length: 15 amino acids. CDR3 nucleotides: TGCGCCAGCAGCCAAACTAGCGGTAGCTCCTACGAGCAGTACTTC. Residues: CASSQTSGSSYEQYF.

There are many counts of this clonotype. V gene TRBV20-1 combines with J gene TRBJ2-1; D ambiguous. The germline gives CDR1 DFQATT, CDR2 SNEGSKA (reference sequence). Trimming took off 3 bases at V and 0 bases at J, with 9 bases between the two ends. The CDR3 is 14 amino acids. The CDR3 sequence: CSASFMASYNEQFF. The CDR3 DNA reads TGCAGTGCTAGCTTTATGGCCTCCTACAATGAGCAGTTCTTC.

V is TRBV4-2 and J is TRBJ2-1; D is possibly TRBD1 (5 bases). This CDR3 is 15 amino acids long. Germline values: CDR1 LGHNA, CDR2 YNFKEQ. V was clipped by 1 base and J by 2 bases, with 9 bases between them. CDR3 coding DNA: TGTGCCAGCAGCCAAGGGGAAGGGGCCTACAATGAGCAGTTCTTC. This gives the protein CASSQGEGAYNEQFF.

The rearrangement uses TRBV15 and TRBJ2-1; the match to TRBD2 covers 9 bases. The CDR3 length is 12 residues. The germline CDR1 and CDR2 sequences are LNHNV and YYDKDF (reference sequence). V was pared by 4 bases and J by 15 bases, with 7 bases of the junction left unmatched. The DNA of the CDR3 is TGTGCCACCAGCAAAGTAGCGGGAGTACTGTTCTTC. The encoded protein is CATSKVAGVLFF. Complete variable domain (other parts from reference TRBV15 and TRBJ2-1): DAMVIQNPRYQVTQFGKPVTLSCSQTLNHNVMYWYQQKSSQAPKLLFHYYDKDFNNEADTPDNFQSRRPNTSFCFLDIRSPGLGDTAMYLCATSKVAGVLFFGPGTRLTVL.